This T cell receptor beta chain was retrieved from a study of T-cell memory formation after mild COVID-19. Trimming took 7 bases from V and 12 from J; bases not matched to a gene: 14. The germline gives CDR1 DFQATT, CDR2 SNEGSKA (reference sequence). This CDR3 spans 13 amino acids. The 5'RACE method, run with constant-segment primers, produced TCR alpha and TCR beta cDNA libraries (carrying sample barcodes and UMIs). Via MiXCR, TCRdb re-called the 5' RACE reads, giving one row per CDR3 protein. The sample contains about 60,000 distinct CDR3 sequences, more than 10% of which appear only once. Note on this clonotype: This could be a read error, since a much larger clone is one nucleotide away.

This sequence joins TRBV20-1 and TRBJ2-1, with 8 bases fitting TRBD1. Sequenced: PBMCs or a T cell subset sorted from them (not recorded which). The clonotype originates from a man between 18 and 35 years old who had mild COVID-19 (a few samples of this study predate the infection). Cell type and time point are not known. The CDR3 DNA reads TGCAGTGATATATCCAGGGGGCAGGAACGGCAGTTCTTC. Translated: CSDISRGQERQFF.